The 18 T cell receptor beta chains listed next were all sequenced from one sample in a study of cytomegalovirus exposure and HLA in healthy donors. The primer mix had 60 Vbeta and 13 Jbeta primers. The method was immunoSEQ multiplex PCR; TCRdb's version includes in-frame clones alone and lacks a portion of them. The sample lists some 110,000 clones; over 65% were seen once. The sequenced material came from PBMCs. Receptor source: a woman aged 40 to 50 in good health and CMV-seropositive.

This clone was observed a handful of times. The chain joins TRBV6-1 to TRBJ2-7; possible D gene TRBD2, 6 bases. The CDR3 is made up of 13 amino acids. V lost 7 bases to trimming and J lost 2 bases, with 12 bases between them. Germline-derived CDR1 and CDR2 are MNHNS and SASEGT. The CDR3 here is CASKPPGAYEQYF. CDR3 sequence (DNA): TGTGCCAGCAAACCCCCGGGGGCCTACGAGCAGTACTTC.

A single count supports this clone. This chain joins TRBV28 and TRBJ2-3; D perhaps matches TRBD2 (6 bases). This CDR3 is built from 16 residues. V was trimmed by 0 bases and J by 11 bases, leaving 21 bases between them. Looked up from germline, CDR1 is MDHEN and CDR2 is SYDVKM. CDR3 sequence (DNA): TGTGCCAGCAGTTTATGGGGACGAGAGTTATTGGGAGGGCAGTATTTT. It is translated as CASSLWGRELLGGQYF.

This chain joins TRBV19 and TRBJ1-5; 7 nucleotides line up with TRBD1. This CDR3 region has 14 residues. Germline assignment: CDR1 LNHDA and CDR2 SQIVND (reference sequence). Unmatched junction bases numbered 2, after V lost 4 bases and J lost 2 bases. This CDR3 is CASSNTGGNQPQHF. CDR3 bases: TGTGCCAGTAGTAATACAGGGGGCAATCAGCCCCAGCATTTT. The variable domain in full, with the rest retrieved from reference TRBV19 and TRBJ1-5, is DGGITQSPKYLFRKEGQNVTLSCEQNLNHDAMYWYRQDPGQGLRLIYYSQIVNDFQKGDIAEGYSVSREKKESFPLTVTSAQKNPTAFYLCASSNTGGNQPQHFGDGTRLSIL.

J is TRBJ1-5 and V is TRBV28, with D possibly matching TRBD1 (6 bases). The V gene's germline CDR1 is MDHEN and CDR2 SYDVKM. The CDR3 spans 16 residues. Trimming left V 3 bases short and J 6 bases short, with 18 bases between. CDR3 residues: CASSLETGLGRQPQHF. DNA of the CDR3: TGTGCCAGCAGTTTGGAGACAGGCCTTGGGCGTCAGCCCCAGCATTTT.

The chain couples TRBV29-1 to TRBJ2-7, with 11 bases identical to TRBD2. Germline CDR1 is SQVTM and CDR2 is ANQGSEA. The CDR3 extends over 15 amino acids. V lost 4 bases to trimming and J lost 3 bases; unmatched junction nucleotides: 8. The CDR3 sequence: CSVGTGTSGYYEQYF. CDR3 DNA: TGCAGCGTTGGGACCGGGACTAGCGGATACTACGAGCAGTACTTC.

This clone was observed a handful of times. The chain couples TRBV6-5 to TRBJ1-6; no clear D gene. Trimming took off 5 bases at V and 4 bases at J, with 12 bases between the two ends. The CDR3 covers 15 residues. The germline V gene encodes CDR1 MNHEY and CDR2 SVGAGI. The CDR3 reads CASSHRSNYNSPLHF. The CDR3 bases are TGTGCCAGCAGTCACCGGTCGAATTATAATTCACCCCTCCACTTT.

The V and J genes are TRBV11-3 and TRBJ1-6; 10 nucleotides line up with TRBD1. Germline CDR1 reads SGHNT; CDR2 reads YENEEA. V shed 5 bases, J shed 10 bases, and the junction held 8 bases outside the gene matches. This CDR3 has 15 amino acids. This chain's CDR3 is CASSPRQGARSPLHF. CDR3 bases: TGTGCCAGCAGCCCGAGACAGGGGGCGAGGTCACCCCTCCACTTT.

This clone was picked up a small number of times. V gene TRBV5-1 combines with J gene TRBJ2-3; TRBD1 agrees at 10 bases. Germline V gene sequence: CDR1 SGHRS, CDR2 YFSETQ. The CDR3 extends over 15 amino acids. The junction had 4 bases not matched to a gene; V was cut back by 1 base and J by 5 bases. DNA for the CDR3: TGCGCCAGCAGCTTGAGAGGGACAGGGGTAGATACGCAGTATTTT. Translating it yields CASSLRGTGVDTQYF.

The chain employs TRBV4-1 and TRBJ2-2, with D uncertain. CDR3 length equals 14 residues. Germline V gene lookup returns CDR1 MGHRA and CDR2 YSYEKL. V was cut by 1 base and J by 6 bases, with 9 bases left in between. CDR3 DNA: TGCGCCAGCAGCCAAGCTAATGTGGCCGGGGAGCTGTTTTTT. Translating gives CASSQANVAGELFF.

CDR3: CASSLGGGRDGQPQHF. The CDR3 coding sequence is TGTGCCAGCAGCTTGGGGGGGGGCAGGGATGGTCAGCCCCAGCATTTT. This rearrangement joins TRBV5-5 to TRBJ1-5; D may be TRBD1 (6 bases). Per germline, CDR1 SGHKS and CDR2 YYEKEE (reference sequence). The germline V and J ends were trimmed by 0 bases and 6 bases, with 16 bases remaining between them. The CDR3 consists of 16 residues.

This clone came up a few times. The V call is TRBV6-5, the J call TRBJ2-7, with TRBD2 matching over 16 bases. Germline CDR1 and CDR2: MNHEY and SVGAGI. CDR3 size: 16 residues. Trimming removed 2 bases from V and 5 bases from J; junction bases left unmatched: 3. As DNA, the CDR3 is TGTGCCAGCAGTTACGGGACTAGCGGGAGGGCCAACGAGCAGTACTTC. Amino acid sequence: CASSYGTSGRANEQYF.

This clone has more than one count but fewer than ten. This sequence joins TRBV15 and TRBJ2-3; 7 bases are shared with TRBD2. Per germline, CDR1 LNHNV and CDR2 YYDKDF (reference sequence). This CDR3 is 14 amino acids long. V lost 7 bases to trimming and J lost 3 bases; unmatched junction nucleotides: 7. DNA of the CDR3: TGTGCCACCAACCAGCGGGGAGAGACAGATACGCAGTATTTT. This gives the protein CATNQRGETDTQYF.

Regarding this clone: It is likely a read error, because the conserved phenylalanine at the end of the CDR3 is missing. Because the CDR3's place on the DNA is in doubt, the DNA is left out and the CDR3 is given as listed by TCRdb. This chain uses TRBV7-2 with TRBJ2-7; the D call in the table, TRBD2, was not verified against the DNA. The CDR3 contains 8 residues when both ends are counted. Per germline, CDR1 SGHTA and CDR2 FQGNSA. This CDR3 reads CASTPYPG.

The chain uses TRBV28 and TRBJ2-5; D is possibly TRBD2 (6 bases). The CDR3 sequence is 15 residues long. V lost 3 bases and J lost 3, with 14 bases in between. Germline CDR1 is MDHEN and CDR2 is SYDVKM. The CDR3 DNA reads as TGTGCCAGCAGTTTTTCGGGGGTCGGGGAAGAGACCCAGTACTTC. Residues: CASSFSGVGEETQYF.

The chain's CDR3 is CASSWGGVEPQHF. As DNA, the CDR3 is TGCGCCAGCAGCTGGGGAGGGGTCGAGCCCCAGCATTTT. The genes are TRBV4-1 and TRBJ1-5; tentatively, D is TRBD1 (5 bases). This CDR3 is 13 amino acids long. CDR1 is MGHRA, CDR2 YSYEKL, per germline. The V and J ends lost 5 bases and 8 bases respectively, with 13 bases between them.

In its sample, this clone was seen a few times. This chain links TRBV25-1 with TRBJ1-2, with D maybe TRBD1 (5 bases). The CDR3 length is 14 residues. CDR1 and CDR2 from the germline V gene are MGHDK and SYGVNS. Trimming removed 5 bases from V and 0 bases from J, with 10 bases in between. CDR3 bases: TGTGCCAGCAGTTTAGGGACTCCTAACTATGGCTACACCTTC. It codes for CASSLGTPNYGYTF.

The chain joins TRBV6-1 to TRBJ2-7; D may be TRBD2 (6 bases). Trimming shortened V by 1 base and J by 5 bases, and 15 bases separated the two germline ends. Germline lookup yields CDR1 MNHNS and CDR2 SASEGT. The CDR3 spans 15 residues. This CDR3 reads CASSEGRGRAHEQYF. As DNA, the CDR3 is TGTGCCAGCAGTGAAGGGAGGGGCAGGGCCCACGAGCAGTACTTC.

This clone was recorded a few times. The chain employs TRBV28 and TRBJ1-2; D might be TRBD1 (6 bases). The CDR3 loop spans 12 amino acids. Trimming took off 3 bases at V and 4 bases at J, with 6 bases between the two ends. Germline CDR1 is MDHEN and CDR2 is SYDVKM. CDR3 in DNA: TGTGCCAGCAGTTTCAGGGGCTATGGCTACACCTTC. Translating gives CASSFRGYGYTF.